The next 30 T cell receptor beta chains were all read from a single sample in a study of blood T cell repertoires in COVID-19. The table came from immunoSEQ multiplex PCR; TCRdb's copy has only in-frame clones and leaves some out. The table shows about 110,000 clones, with about two thirds occurring only once. Sequenced input: peripheral blood. These receptors were collected from a woman between 40 and 50 years old with acute or convalescent COVID-19.

Worth noting for this clone: In the same sample, other DNA sequences code for this CDR3. This rearrangement joins TRBV7-2 to TRBJ2-5; no reliable D call. Germline loops: CDR1 SGHTA, CDR2 FQGNSA. V lost 3 bases and J 2 bases, leaving 10 bases between the germline ends. The CDR3 runs 14 residues. CDR3 region: CASSFVSRQETQYF. Here the CDR3 DNA reads TGTGCCAGCAGCTTTGTAAGCAGGCAAGAGACCCAGTACTTC.

The J gene is TRBJ2-5, the V gene TRBV6-5; 11 bases match TRBD1. CDR1 is MNHEY, CDR2 SVGAGI, per germline. V lost 2 bases and J lost 4; bases outside the gene matches: 6. The CDR3 consists of 16 residues. The CDR3 DNA follows: TGTGCCAGCAGTTACGGGACAGGGGGTTGGAGAGAGACCCAGTACTTC. Its protein is CASSYGTGGWRETQYF.

The sample holds a few counts of this clone. This specimen includes other DNA sequences encoding the same CDR3. The CDR3 region is CASSPGQGNSPLHF. CDR3 in DNA: TGTGCCAGCAGCCCTGGACAGGGAAATTCACCCCTCCACTTT. The chain employs TRBV3-1 (or the pseudogene TRBV3-2) and TRBJ1-6, with TRBD1 matching over 8 bases. Per the germline V gene, CDR1 is LGHDT and CDR2 is YNNKEL (reference sequence). The CDR3 loop spans 14 amino acids. The ends lost 4 bases at V and 7 bases at J; junction bases unmatched: 3.

The chain couples TRBV7-2 to TRBJ2-6; 8 nucleotides agree with TRBD1. Germline trimming cut 4 bases from V and 2 bases from J; bases unmatched to any gene: 1. The CDR3 sequence is 15 residues long. The germline V gene encodes CDR1 SGHTA and CDR2 FQGNSA. The CDR3 sequence: CASSSGGAGANVLTF. The CDR3 nucleotides read TGTGCCAGCAGCTCAGGGGGCGCTGGGGCCAACGTCCTGACTTTC.

V usage is TRBV2 and J usage is TRBJ2-1; weak D call: TRBD1 (5 bases). The CDR3 is 14 residues long. From germline, CDR1 is SNHLY and CDR2 FYNNEI. Trimming stripped 2 bases from V and 7 bases from J, with 12 bases between. The CDR3 reads CASSEQGLGNEQFF. The CDR3 DNA reads as TGTGCCAGCAGTGAACAGGGTTTGGGTAATGAGCAGTTCTTC.

The chain joins TRBV5-1 to TRBJ2-6; D is perhaps TRBD1 (5 bases). The CDR3 runs 15 residues. Germline V gene sequence: CDR1 SGHRS, CDR2 YFSETQ. Between the trimmed V and J ends, which lost 5 bases and 1 base, there was a span of 10 bases. CDR3 in DNA: TGCGCCAGCAGTCCTGCAGGGTCTGGGGCCAACGTCCTGACTTTC. Translating it yields CASSPAGSGANVLTF.

This clone has only one observation. CDR3 region: CASRNQGNYGYTF. CDR3 DNA sequence: TGTGCCAGCAGAAACCAGGGGAACTATGGCTACACCTTC. V gene TRBV2 combines with J gene TRBJ1-2; D possibly corresponds to TRBD1 (6 bases). This CDR3 has 13 amino acids. CDR1 SNHLY and CDR2 FYNNEI come from the germline V gene. V was cut by 6 bases and J by 2 bases, with 10 bases left in between.

This clone was seen at least ten times. The rearrangement joins TRBV25-1 to TRBJ1-6; 9 nucleotides line up with TRBD1. The CDR3 length is 18 residues. Germline trimming cut 6 bases from V and 4 bases from J; bases unmatched to any gene: 13. Germline loops: CDR1 MGHDK, CDR2 SYGVNS. The CDR3: CASSEGTGRGNYNSPLHF. CDR3 in DNA: TGTGCCAGCAGCGAAGGGACAGGGCGGGGGAATTATAATTCACCCCTCCACTTT.

The chain combines TRBV29-1 with TRBJ2-7, with 8 positions matching TRBD1. Germline values: CDR1 SQVTM, CDR2 ANQGSEA. The trim removed 0 bases at V and 5 bases at J, leaving 9 bases unmatched. The CDR3 has 15 amino acids. The CDR3 DNA sequence: TGCAGCGTTGAAGATGAAAGGACAGGGCATCACGAGCAGTACTTC. It specifies CSVEDERTGHHEQYF.

This sequence joins TRBV10-3 and TRBJ1-6; D is unclear. Germline lookup yields CDR1 ENHRY and CDR2 SYGVKD. CDR3 length: 13 residues. The V end lost 7 bases, the J end lost 3 bases, and 7 bases lay between the germline ends. The CDR3 nucleotides are TGTGCCATCACGGCAGGCTATAATTCACCCCTCCACTTT. Amino acids: CAITAGYNSPLHF.

The chain combines TRBV3-1 (or the pseudogene TRBV3-2) with TRBJ1-2; D unresolved. Looked up from germline, CDR1 is LGHDT and CDR2 is YNNKEL (reference sequence). There are 16 residues in the CDR3. With 4 bases removed from V and 7 bases from J, the gap between germline ends came to 22 bases. The CDR3 spells CASSPTKRPEGSGYTF. The CDR3 bases are TGTGCCAGCAGCCCAACCAAGAGACCCGAGGGTTCTGGCTACACCTTC.

This clone appeared a few times. This chain joins TRBV10-3 and TRBJ2-3, with a possible D match to TRBD1 (5 bases). V shed 3 bases and J shed 4 bases, with 14 bases lying between them. The CDR3 sequence is 15 residues long. Germline CDR1 is ENHRY and CDR2 is SYGVKD. CDR3 region: CAISEGAIGADTQYF. The CDR3 DNA follows: TGTGCCATCAGTGAAGGGGCAATCGGCGCAGATACGCAGTATTTT.

The chain has TRBV3-1 (or the pseudogene TRBV3-2) and TRBJ2-7; 8 bases are a match to TRBD2. The germline V gene encodes CDR1 LGHDT and CDR2 YNNKEL (reference sequence). This CDR3 is built from 14 residues. The junction had 5 bases not matched to a gene; V was cut back by 4 bases and J by 3 bases. The CDR3 protein is CASSPGTSVYEQYF. The CDR3 region has the DNA TGTGCCAGCAGCCCCGGGACTAGTGTCTACGAGCAGTACTTC.

The chain employs TRBV19 and TRBJ1-6; possibly TRBD1 for D (6 bases). CDR1 is LNHDA and CDR2 is SQIVND in the germline V gene (reference sequence). CDR3 size: 14 residues. V was pared by 6 bases and J by 5 bases, with 11 bases between. The CDR3 loop is CASSNREHNSPLHF. As DNA, the CDR3 is TGTGCCAGTAGCAACAGGGAGCATAATTCACCCCTCCACTTT.

The chain has TRBV4-3 and TRBJ1-2; 7 positions match TRBD1. Germline V gene data show CDR1 as LGHNA and CDR2 as YSLEER. Trimming removed 0 bases from V and 8 bases from J; junction bases left unmatched: 6. This CDR3 has 14 amino acids. Written as DNA, the CDR3 is TGCGCCAGCAGCCAAGACCCCAGGACAGGCGGCTACACCTTC. It codes for CASSQDPRTGGYTF.

The J gene is TRBJ2-5, the V gene TRBV6-1; D may be TRBD1 (6 bases). The V end was cut by 5 bases, the J end by 4 bases, with 14 bases between. The length of the CDR3 is 14 residues. Germline CDR1 is MNHNS and CDR2 is SASEGT. The CDR3 loop is CASSSQGIVETQYF. CDR3 nucleotides: TGTGCCAGCAGTTCACAGGGAATAGTAGAGACCCAGTACTTC.

The chain combines TRBV5-1 with TRBJ1-5, with TRBD1 identical over 7 bases. The CDR3 is made up of 14 amino acids. Germline lookup yields CDR1 SGHRS and CDR2 YFSETQ. The V segment lost 4 bases and the J segment 3 bases; nucleotides outside the gene matches: 4. The CDR3, as DNA: TGCGCCAGCAGCCAGGGACAGACCAATCAGCCCCAGCATTTT. It yields the protein CASSQGQTNQPQHF.

A single count supports this clone. The V call is TRBV5-1, the J call TRBJ1-2; D is undetermined. Germline-derived CDR1 and CDR2 are SGHRS and YFSETQ. Trimming removed 3 bases at V and 6 bases at J, with 18 bases between. The CDR3 extends over 15 amino acids. The CDR3 region has the DNA TGCGCCAGCAGCTCAAACGGGGAGCCACAGAATGGCTACACCTTC. Translating it yields CASSSNGEPQNGYTF.

This chain uses TRBV10-2 with TRBJ2-2; TRBD1 matches 12 bases. After removal of 6 bases from V and 6 bases from J, the junction contained 8 bases not matched to a gene. The germline V gene encodes CDR1 WSHSY and CDR2 SAAADI. The CDR3 is made up of 16 amino acids. In DNA form, the CDR3 reads TGCGCCAGCAGGTTGACCGGGACAGGGGGCCCCGGGGAGCTGTTTTTT. Protein product: CASRLTGTGGPGELFF.

The rearrangement joins TRBV6-5 to TRBJ1-3, with TRBD1 as a possible D gene (6 bases). There are 14 residues in the CDR3. The germline V gene encodes CDR1 MNHEY and CDR2 SVGAGI. The V gene lost 8 bases and the J gene lost 0 bases, with 11 bases spanning the gap. CDR3 nucleotide sequence: TGTGCCAGCGGGGGCCTTACCTCTGGAAACACCATATATTTT. Translation gives CASGGLTSGNTIYF.

Here the CDR3 reads CASSQASGGYTF. The DNA of the CDR3 is TGTGCCAGCAGCCAAGCTAGCGGTGGCTACACCTTC. The chain joins TRBV3-1 (or the pseudogene TRBV3-2) to TRBJ1-2, with D unresolved. The CDR3 covers 12 residues. Per germline, CDR1 LGHDT and CDR2 YNNKEL (reference sequence). Trimming cost V 1 base and J 7 bases, with 7 bases left between them.

The V call is TRBV13, the J call TRBJ1-1; D may be TRBD1 (5 bases). The V and J ends lost 0 bases and 1 base respectively, with 6 bases between them. There are 14 residues in the CDR3. Per the germline V gene, CDR1 is PRHDT and CDR2 is FYEKMQ (reference sequence). CDR3 residues: CASSLGGQNTEAFF. The DNA of the CDR3 is TGTGCCAGCAGCTTAGGAGGACAGAACACTGAAGCTTTCTTT.

This chain links TRBV4-1 with TRBJ2-2; D uncertain. This CDR3 is 15 amino acids long. Trimming pared 1 base from V and 0 bases from J, leaving 6 bases between. Per the germline V gene, CDR1 is MGHRA and CDR2 is YSYEKL. The CDR3 reads CASSQVTTNTGELFF. In DNA, the CDR3 is TGCGCCAGCAGCCAAGTTACTACGAACACCGGGGAGCTGTTTTTT.

The chain joins TRBV6-6 to TRBJ1-1; TRBD1 agrees at 9 bases. V dropped 4 bases and J dropped 11; count of bases not matched to a gene: 14. Looked up from germline, CDR1 is MNHNY and CDR2 is SVGAGI (reference sequence). The CDR3 is 15 residues long. The CDR3 coding sequence is TGTGCCAGCAGTTCTCACGGGACAGGGAATCTGGACGCTTTCTTT. This encodes CASSSHGTGNLDAFF.

V and J are TRBV4-1 and TRBJ2-7; 8 nucleotides line up with TRBD1. V dropped 3 bases and J dropped 5; count of bases not matched to a gene: 9. This CDR3 has 15 amino acids. In germline, CDR1 is MGHRA, CDR2 YSYEKL. CDR3 region: CASSHPGTGRDEQYF. The CDR3 region has the DNA TGCGCCAGCAGCCATCCCGGGACAGGAAGGGACGAGCAGTACTTC.

The chain links TRBV18 to TRBJ2-7; D is perhaps TRBD1 (5 bases). Looked up from germline, CDR1 is KGHSH and CDR2 is LQKENI. This CDR3 has 14 amino acids. V was trimmed by 1 base and J by 5 bases, leaving 12 bases between them. CDR3 sequence: CASSPRAGYDEQYF. DNA of the CDR3: TGTGCCAGCTCACCACGGGCAGGGTACGACGAGCAGTACTTC.

The chain uses TRBV7-3 and TRBJ2-5; TRBD2 agrees at 11 bases. Trimming took 3 bases from V and 4 from J; bases not matched to a gene: 4. There are 15 residues in the CDR3. Germline loops: CDR1 SGHTA, CDR2 FQGTGA. For the CDR3, the DNA is TGTGCCAGCAGCTTGACTAGCGGGGCGGGAGAGACCCAGTACTTC. Amino acid sequence: CASSLTSGAGETQYF.

This clone was picked up one time. The chain employs TRBV27 and TRBJ1-5; D is perhaps TRBD1 (5 bases). Germline assignment: CDR1 MNHEY and CDR2 SMNVEV (reference sequence). The CDR3 has 18 amino acids. The V end was cut by 5 bases, the J end by 3 bases, with 23 bases between. The CDR3 region has the DNA TGTGCCAGCAGTCCCCGGGACTTGGGGTTCGCCTTCAATCAGCCCCAGCATTTT. It encodes CASSPRDLGFAFNQPQHF.

As for this clone: Compared with germline, one end of the junction differs, possibly owing to a read error. The V gene is TRBV6-1, the J gene TRBJ1-2, with D unclear. CDR1 and CDR2 from the germline V gene are MNHNS and SASEGT. The CDR3 runs to 12 residues. CDR3 DNA: TGTGCCAGCAGGGAAGGTCTTGTCGGCTACACCTTC. Protein sequence: CASREGLVGYTF.

This clone was counted a few times. This chain connects TRBV21-1 to TRBJ1-5. TRBV21-1 represents a pseudogene. The CDR3 loop spans 16 amino acids. The CDR3 sequence: CASSKVQPGGNQPQHF. CDR3 sequence (DNA): TGTGCCAGCAGCAAAGTACAGCCGGGGGGCAATCAGCCCCAGCATTTT.